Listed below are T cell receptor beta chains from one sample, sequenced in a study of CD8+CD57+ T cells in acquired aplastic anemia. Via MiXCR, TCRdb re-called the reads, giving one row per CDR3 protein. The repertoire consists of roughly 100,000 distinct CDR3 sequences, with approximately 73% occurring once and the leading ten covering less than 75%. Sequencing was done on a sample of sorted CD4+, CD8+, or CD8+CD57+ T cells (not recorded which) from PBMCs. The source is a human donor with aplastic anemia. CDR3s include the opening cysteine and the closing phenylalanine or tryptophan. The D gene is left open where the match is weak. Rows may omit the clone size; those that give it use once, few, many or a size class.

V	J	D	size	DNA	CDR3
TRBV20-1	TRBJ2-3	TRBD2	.	TGCAGTGCTACGGGGACTAGCGGGGACGCAGATACGCAGTATTTT	CSATGTSGDADTQYF
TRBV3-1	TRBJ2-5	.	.	TGTGCCAGCAGCCAAGTTGGGGGAGAGACCCAGTACTTC	CASSQVGGETQYF
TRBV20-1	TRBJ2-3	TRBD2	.	TGCAGTGCTAGTGGCTTAGCGGGGGTCACAGATACGCAGTATTTT	CSASGLAGVTDTQYF
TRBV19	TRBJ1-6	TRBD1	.	TGTGCCAGCAGCTTAGCCGGGACAGAGGACTCACCCCTCCACTTT	CASSLAGTEDSPLHF
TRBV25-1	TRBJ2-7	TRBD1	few	TGTGCCAGCATCATGGACAGGGCCACCTACGAGCAGTACTTC	CASIMDRATYEQYF
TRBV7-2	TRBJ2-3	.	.	TGTGCCAGCAGCGCCCCCGTGGAGGTGCAGTATTTT	CASSAPVEVQYF
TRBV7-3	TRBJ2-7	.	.	TGTGCCAGCAGCTCCGTGGCGGGTTCCTACGAGCAGTACTTC	CASSSVAGSYEQYF
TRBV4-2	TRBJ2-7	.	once	TGTGCCAGCAGTGGGGAACCCCCCTACGAGCAGTACTTC	CASSGEPPYEQYF
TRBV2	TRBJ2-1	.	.	TGTGCCAGCACCTACCCGACTGGTGAGCAGTTCTTC	CASTYPTGEQFF
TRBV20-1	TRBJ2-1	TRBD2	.	TGCAGTGCTAGACTAGCGGGACCCTACAATGAGCAGTTCTTC	CSARLAGPYNEQFF
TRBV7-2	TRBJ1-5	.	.	TGTGCCAGCAGCCCAGGGATGTACAATCAGCCCCAGCATTTT	CASSPGMYNQPQHF
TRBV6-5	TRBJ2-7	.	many	TGTGCCAGCAGTTATTTAGGGATCTCCTACGAGCAGTACTTC	CASSYLGISYEQYF
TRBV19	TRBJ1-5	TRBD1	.	TGTGCCAGTAGTCCGGACAGGAACAATCAGCCCCAGCATTTT	CASSPDRNNQPQHF
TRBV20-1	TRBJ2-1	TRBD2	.	TGCAGTGCCAGACTAGCGAGCAATGAGCAGTTCTTC	CSARLASNEQFF
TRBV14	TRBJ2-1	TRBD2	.	TGTGCCAGCAGCTACGGGACTAGCGGGAGAATTGAGCAGTTCTTC	CASSYGTSGRIEQFF
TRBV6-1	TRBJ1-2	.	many	TGTGCCAGCAGTGGAGGGAGCAACTATGGCTACACCTTC	CASSGGSNYGYTF